This T cell receptor (beta chain) comes out of a study of blood T cell repertoires in COVID-19. Per the original methods: Reference gene primers were amplified, and this amplification served to estimate nucleated cell counts. Clones were sequenced by immunoSEQ multiplex PCR, and TCRdb holds only the in-frame ones, with some missing. D and trimming were read from the DNA, whereas the V and J calls and clone size are those reported in that table. The repertoire holds approximately 300,000 clones, with 75% to 90% as singletons. Germline values: CDR1 GTSNPN, CDR2 SVGIG (reference sequence). The CDR3 is made up of 16 amino acids. Participants, about 18 to 100 years old, spanned 25 or so US areas. Membership in each cohort depended on participant-reported clinical history. Within the 2 weeks before study entry, each person in the exposed group met a COVID-19 case. Comment on this clone: Relative to the germline gene, one junction end is altered; a read error may explain this.

The sequenced sample consisted of PBMCs or T cells enriched from blood (not recorded which). This TCR derives from a woman in her twenties or thirties who had been exposed to COVID-19. The rearrangement links TRBV30 to TRBJ1-3; D might be TRBD1 (6 bases). CDR3: CAWRPLRDTIGDTIYF. The CDR3 DNA reads as TGTGCCTGGAGGCCCCTCCGGGACACAATTGGAGACACCATATATTTT.